The present TCR beta chain was sequenced within a study of T-cell reconstitution after alpha-beta-depleted transplantation in children. The CDR3 loop spans 16 amino acids. Germline V lookup: CDR1 MNHNS, CDR2 SASEGT. V was shortened by 6 bases and J by 5 bases, with 19 bases between the two germline ends. For TCRbeta, the library was prepared with unique molecular identifiers. TCRdb itself ran the PCR reads through MiXCR, one entry per CDR3 protein. This table holds 250,000 to 350,000 distinct CDR3 sequences, nearly 10% found once. This clonotype occurred a few times. The source was PBMCs from the stem cell graft donor, collected from the stem cell graft. This chain connects TRBV6-1 to TRBJ1-4; the D is unclear. The sequence derives from a human donor who donated a stem cell graft to a child with SCID. Here the CDR3 reads CASRDPWRELNEKLFF. The CDR3 region has the DNA TGTGCCAGCAGGGACCCGTGGAGGGAATTAAATGAAAAACTGTTTTTT.